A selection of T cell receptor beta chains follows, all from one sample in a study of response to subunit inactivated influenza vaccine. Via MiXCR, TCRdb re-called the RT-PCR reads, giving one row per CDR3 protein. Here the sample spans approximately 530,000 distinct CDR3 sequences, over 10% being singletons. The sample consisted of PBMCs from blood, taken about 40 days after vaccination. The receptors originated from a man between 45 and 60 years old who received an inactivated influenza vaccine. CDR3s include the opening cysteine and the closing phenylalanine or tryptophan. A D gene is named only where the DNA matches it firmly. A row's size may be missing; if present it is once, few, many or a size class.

DNA: TGTGCCATCAGCGGGACAGGTGAGAGCTCCTACGAGCAGTACTTC; CDR3: CAISGTGESSYEQYF; V: TRBV10-3; size: few; J: TRBJ2-7; D: TRBD1
DNA: TGCAGCGTTGAACGTGGGAGGGGGACCGGGGAGCTGTTTTTT; CDR3: CSVERGRGTGELFF; V: TRBV29-1; size: few; J: TRBJ2-2; D: .
DNA: TGTGCCAGCAGTAACCAGGGTAGCAATCAGCCCCAGCATTTT; CDR3: CASSNQGSNQPQHF; V: TRBV6-5; size: many; J: TRBJ1-5; D: .
DNA: TGTGCCAGCAGCACGACTCCGGGACAGGGGGCGAATGAGCAGTTCTTC; CDR3: CASSTTPGQGANEQFF; V: TRBV12-3/TRBV12-4; size: few; J: TRBJ2-1; D: TRBD1
DNA: TGTGCCAGCTCACCAGTAGCGGGGGGGAATGAGCAGTTCTTC; CDR3: CASSPVAGGNEQFF; V: TRBV18; size: many; J: TRBJ2-1; D: TRBD2
DNA: TGTGCCAGCAATCAGGGGAACTCCTACGAGCAGTACTTC; CDR3: CASNQGNSYEQYF; V: TRBV2; size: .; J: TRBJ2-7; D: .
DNA: TGCAGCGTTGAAGGACCTAGCAAAAGCACAGATACGCAGTATTTT; CDR3: CSVEGPSKSTDTQYF; V: TRBV29-1; size: many; J: TRBJ2-3; D: .
DNA: TGTGCCAGCAGTTTAGTCTCTCTAGCGGTGAGCTCCTACGAGCAGTACTTC; CDR3: CASSLVSLAVSSYEQYF; V: TRBV12-3/TRBV12-4; size: .; J: TRBJ2-7; D: TRBD2
DNA: TGCAGTGCTAGAGATCCCCGGGGGGCAGATACGCAGTATTTT; CDR3: CSARDPRGADTQYF; V: TRBV20-1; size: few; J: TRBJ2-3; D: TRBD2
DNA: TGTGCCAGCAGCCAAGATCGGAATTGGGGGTACAATGAGCAGTTCTTC; CDR3: CASSQDRNWGYNEQFF; V: TRBV3-1; size: .; J: TRBJ2-1; D: .
DNA: TGTGCCAGCAGTTTGGACTCTGGGGCCAACGTCCTGAATTTC; CDR3: CASSLDSGANVLNF; V: TRBV12-3/TRBV12-4; size: .; J: TRBJ2-6; D: .
DNA: TGCAGTGCTAGAGGGGGCTCCAACACCAAAAACATTCAGTACTTC; CDR3: CSARGGSNTKNIQYF; V: TRBV20-1; size: few; J: TRBJ2-4; D: .
DNA: TGCGCCAGCAGCTTGCAGGTTTCAAGCGACGAGCAGTACTTC; CDR3: CASSLQVSSDEQYF; V: TRBV5-1; size: .; J: TRBJ2-7; D: .
DNA: TGCGCCAGCAGCCCCTTGGGAAGCTCCTACAATGAGCAGTTCTTC; CDR3: CASSPLGSSYNEQFF; V: TRBV5-1; size: .; J: TRBJ2-1; D: .
DNA: TGTGCCAGCAGCCCGGAAGTCTCCTACGAGCAGTACTTC; CDR3: CASSPEVSYEQYF; V: TRBV7-2; size: .; J: TRBJ2-7; D: .
DNA: TGTGCCATCATGGGGACGGGAGAGGGCTGGGCCAACGTCCTGACTTTC; CDR3: CAIMGTGEGWANVLTF; V: TRBV10-3; size: .; J: TRBJ2-6; D: .
DNA: TGTGCCATCAGTGAATCGGGGGGCCAGGTGGAGGAGCAGTACTTC; CDR3: CAISESGGQVEEQYF; V: TRBV10-3; size: many; J: TRBJ2-7; D: .
DNA: TGCAGTGCTAGAGTTCCCTTGGAGGGCATTGAGCAGTTCTTC; CDR3: CSARVPLEGIEQFF; V: TRBV20-1; size: .; J: TRBJ2-1; D: .
DNA: TGTGCCAGCAGCGGGGGAACTGAACCCTCTGAGCAGTACTTC; CDR3: CASSGGTEPSEQYF; V: TRBV5-6; size: few; J: TRBJ2-7; D: .
DNA: TGTGCCAGCAGCCGGGTAGGGACTACTTCCTACGAGCAGTACTTC; CDR3: CASSRVGTTSYEQYF; V: TRBV5-4; size: .; J: TRBJ2-7; D: TRBD2
DNA: TGTGCCAGCAGTCGATTCGAGGGATCCTATGGCTACACCTTC; CDR3: CASSRFEGSYGYTF; V: TRBV7-9; size: .; J: TRBJ1-2; D: .
DNA: TGTGCCAGCAGTTTAACCCCATTCTTACAGGGGGCACTTCCCCCAGATACGCAGTATTTT; CDR3: CASSLTPFLQGALPPDTQYF; V: TRBV12-3/TRBV12-4; size: .; J: TRBJ2-3; D: TRBD1
DNA: TGTGCCACCATACGGTCGGGGACTAGGTCAGATACGCAGTATTTT; CDR3: CATIRSGTRSDTQYF; V: TRBV12-3/TRBV12-4; size: .; J: TRBJ2-3; D: TRBD2
DNA: TGTGCCAGCAGGACAGGGGACTCCTACGAGCAGTACTTC; CDR3: CASRTGDSYEQYF; V: TRBV12-3/TRBV12-4; size: .; J: TRBJ2-7; D: TRBD1
DNA: TGTGCCAGCAGCTTAGATGCGGCCGGGGAGCTGTTTTTT; CDR3: CASSLDAAGELFF; V: TRBV7-9; size: few; J: TRBJ2-2; D: .
DNA: TGCAGTGCTAGTCAAACTAGCCGGGGGGCCCACGAGCAGTACTTC; CDR3: CSASQTSRGAHEQYF; V: TRBV20-1; size: .; J: TRBJ2-7; D: .
DNA: TGTGCCAGCAGTTTAATTGGGACAGGGATAGCCTACGAGCAGTACTTC; CDR3: CASSLIGTGIAYEQYF; V: TRBV12-3/TRBV12-4; size: few; J: TRBJ2-7; D: TRBD1
DNA: TGCAGTGCTAGAGATTTCAGGGGGGAAGAGACCCAGTACTTC; CDR3: CSARDFRGEETQYF; V: TRBV20-1; size: .; J: TRBJ2-5; D: .
DNA: TGCAGTGCTAGGAGAGGCAGCTCCTACAATGAGCAGTTCTTC; CDR3: CSARRGSSYNEQFF; V: TRBV20-1; size: few; J: TRBJ2-1; D: .
DNA: TGTGCCAGCAGTCCCAGGGCCGCAACTAATGAAAAACTGTTTTTT; CDR3: CASSPRAATNEKLFF; V: TRBV7-2; size: few; J: TRBJ1-4; D: .
DNA: TGTGCCACCAGTGAAGACAGTTTCACAGATACGCAGTATTTT; CDR3: CATSEDSFTDTQYF; V: TRBV24-1; size: few; J: TRBJ2-3; D: .
DNA: TGTGCCAGCAGCATTGGGGTCGGGAACTACGAGCAGTACTTC; CDR3: CASSIGVGNYEQYF; V: TRBV27; size: many; J: TRBJ2-7; D: .
DNA: TGTGCCAGCAGCCAAGAAGGGTATCAGCCCCAGCATTTT; CDR3: CASSQEGYQPQHF; V: TRBV4-2; size: many; J: TRBJ1-5; D: .
DNA: TGTGCCAGCAGCCAATATAGCCATTACGAGCAGTACTTC; CDR3: CASSQYSHYEQYF; V: TRBV4-2; size: .; J: TRBJ2-7; D: .
DNA: TGTGCCACCACTAAGGGGGCGAACACCGGGGAGCTGTTTTTT; CDR3: CATTKGANTGELFF; V: TRBV10-3; size: .; J: TRBJ2-2; D: .